The 28 T cell receptor beta chains reported below all come from one sample, sequenced in a study of cytomegalovirus exposure and HLA in healthy donors. This table comes from immunoSEQ multiplex PCR, and its TCRdb copy is limited to in-frame clones, with some not included. The table lists over 150,000 clones, about 89% of them singletons. Input material: PBMCs. These TCRs come from a young woman in good health and CMV-seropositive.

The chain uses TRBV18 and TRBJ1-5; weak D call: TRBD1 (5 bases). Between the trimmed V and J ends, which lost 6 bases and 8 bases, there was a span of 26 bases. This CDR3 region has 17 residues. CDR1 KGHSH and CDR2 LQKENI come from the germline V gene. The CDR3, as DNA: TGTGCCAGCTCCAACATAGGGGCAGGGCGCTCGGGGGAGCCCCAGCATTTT. Translating it yields CASSNIGAGRSGEPQHF.

This CDR3 reads CASDRGVGTEAFF. The CDR3 bases are TGTGCCAGTGACAGGGGGGTTGGCACTGAAGCTTTCTTT. This chain uses TRBV28 with TRBJ1-1; TRBD1 matches at 9 bases. The trim removed 9 bases at V and 4 bases at J, leaving 6 bases unmatched. The CDR3 is 13 amino acids. Per the germline V gene, CDR1 is MDHEN and CDR2 is SYDVKM.

The chain uses TRBV7-3 and TRBJ2-1, with 7 bases that match TRBD2. The CDR3 spans 15 residues. The V and J ends lost 2 bases and 1 base, in that order; junction bases with no gene match: 2. Per germline, CDR1 SGHTA and CDR2 FQGTGA. CDR3 DNA sequence: TGTGCCAGCAGCTTATCGGGAGGTTCCTACAATGAGCAGTTCTTC. This codes for CASSLSGGSYNEQFF.

This rearrangement joins TRBV7-6 to TRBJ2-3, with TRBD2 matching over 9 bases. V was clipped by 1 base and J by 2 bases; unmatched bases: 4. Per germline, CDR1 SGHVS and CDR2 FNYEAQ. The CDR3 is made up of 16 amino acids. CDR3 region: CASSLGLAAPTDTQYF. The CDR3, as DNA: TGTGCCAGCAGCTTAGGACTAGCGGCCCCCACAGATACGCAGTATTTT.

CDR3 nucleotides: TGTGCCAGCAGTCCGGAGGACAGGGGGCCGGGGGAGACCCAGTACTTC. The encoded protein is CASSPEDRGPGETQYF. The chain couples TRBV28 to TRBJ2-5; 11 bases match TRBD1. The CDR3 is made up of 16 amino acids. Unmatched junction bases numbered 10, after V lost 5 bases and J lost 5 bases. Germline loops: CDR1 MDHEN, CDR2 SYDVKM.

This sequence joins TRBV6-6 and TRBJ1-2; tentatively, D is TRBD1 (5 bases). Trimming pared 2 bases from V and 3 bases from J, leaving 10 bases between. The CDR3 is 14 residues long. Germline assignment: CDR1 MNHNY and CDR2 SVGAGI (reference sequence). For the CDR3, the DNA is TGTGCCAGCAGTTACGTCAGGGTCGACTATGGCTACACCTTC. Amino acid sequence: CASSYVRVDYGYTF.

V and J are TRBV5-1 and TRBJ2-1; TRBD2 agrees at 12 bases. The germline V gene has CDR1 SGHRS and CDR2 YFSETQ. The trim removed 0 bases at V and 7 bases at J, leaving 2 bases unmatched. CDR3 length: 15 amino acids. CDR3 protein: CASSLGLAGVNEQFF. In nucleotides, the CDR3 is TGCGCCAGCAGCTTGGGACTAGCGGGGGTAAATGAGCAGTTCTTC.

V and J are TRBV6-5 and TRBJ2-2; 7 positions agree with TRBD1. Germline loops: CDR1 MNHEY, CDR2 SVGAGI. V lost 6 bases and J lost 7; bases outside the gene matches: 5. There are 13 residues in the CDR3. CDR3 bases: TGTGCCAGCAGCACAGGGGACAACGGGGAGCTGTTTTTT. Amino acid sequence: CASSTGDNGELFF.

This sequence joins TRBV6-5 and TRBJ2-7; 8 bases are shared with TRBD1. The V and J ends lost 8 bases and 1 base, in that order; junction bases with no gene match: 4. The CDR3 contains 13 residues. Germline V CDR1 and CDR2: MNHEY, SVGAGI. CDR3 DNA sequence: TGTGCCAGCGGATGGGACAGGTCCTACGAGCAGTACTTC. This sequence encodes CASGWDRSYEQYF.

The chain has TRBV15 and TRBJ2-2; tentative D call: TRBD2 (5 bases). This CDR3 is 13 amino acids long. CDR1 is LNHNV and CDR2 is YYDKDF in the germline V gene (reference sequence). V dropped 8 bases and J dropped 6 bases, with 13 bases sitting between them. CDR3 loop: CATSEGVSGELFF. The CDR3 nucleotides are TGTGCCACCTCAGAGGGCGTATCCGGGGAGCTGTTTTTT.

V usage is TRBV7-6 and J usage is TRBJ1-3, with no clear D. Germline V gene lookup returns CDR1 SGHVS and CDR2 FNYEAQ. The CDR3 totals 16 residues. V dropped 0 bases and J dropped 2 bases, with 11 bases sitting between them. CDR3 sequence: CASSLASQQPGNTIYF. The CDR3 nucleotides are TGTGCCAGCAGCTTAGCGTCCCAACAGCCTGGAAACACCATATATTTT.

CDR3 DNA sequence: TGTGCCAGCAGCCAAGTAGCGGGGAGGGCCTACAATGAGCAGTTCTTC. Translated, it gives CASSQVAGRAYNEQFF. V usage is TRBV4-2 and J usage is TRBJ2-1; TRBD2 aligns across 8 bases. The CDR3 contains 16 residues. Trimming at V came to 1 base and at J to 2 bases, leaving 4 bases not matched to a gene. CDR1 is LGHNA and CDR2 is YNFKEQ in the germline V gene.

CDR3 sequence reads: CASSPARANYGYTF. The CDR3 coding sequence is TGTGCCAGCTCACCTGCGAGAGCTAACTATGGCTACACCTTC. V and J are TRBV18 and TRBJ1-2; no firm D call. Germline V gene data show CDR1 as KGHSH and CDR2 as LQKENI. The V and J ends lost 3 bases and 0 bases respectively, with 8 bases between them. The CDR3 covers 14 residues. Drawing the rest from reference TRBV18 and TRBJ1-2, the complete variable domain is NAGVMQNPRHLVRRRGQEARLRCSPMKGHSHVYWYRQLPEEGLKFMVYLQKENIIDESGMPKERFSAEFPKEGPSILRIQQVVRGDSAAYFCASSPARANYGYTFGSGTRLTVV.

V usage is TRBV19 and J usage is TRBJ1-2; TRBD1 might be the D (5 bases). The germline gives CDR1 LNHDA, CDR2 SQIVND (reference sequence). The CDR3 runs 15 residues. Trimming took off 5 bases at V and 4 bases at J, with 17 bases between the two ends. The CDR3 reads CASSRDDGGSYGYTF. CDR3 sequence (DNA): TGTGCCAGTAGTCGGGATGACGGGGGAAGCTATGGCTACACCTTC.

The chain joins TRBV6-5 to TRBJ2-5; D gene ambiguous. Germline V lookup: CDR1 MNHEY, CDR2 SVGAGI. The CDR3 has 15 amino acids. Trimming left V 0 bases short and J 1 base short, with 9 bases between. This chain's CDR3 is CASSYSGGVQETQYF. In DNA, the CDR3 is TGTGCCAGCAGTTACTCCGGCGGAGTCCAAGAGACCCAGTACTTC.

J is TRBJ2-2 and V is TRBV15, with 9 bases identical to TRBD1. Per the germline V gene, CDR1 is LNHNV and CDR2 is YYDKDF (reference sequence). The V and J ends lost 5 bases and 6 bases, in that order; junction bases with no gene match: 10. CDR3 size: 16 residues. DNA for the CDR3: TGTGCCACCAGCGGATGGGACAGGGCCGATTCCGGGGAGCTGTTTTTT. This sequence encodes CATSGWDRADSGELFF.

The J gene is TRBJ2-7, the V gene TRBV5-1; 8 positions agree with TRBD1. J lost 3 bases, V lost 7 bases, and 3 bases had no gene match. Germline values: CDR1 SGHRS, CDR2 YFSETQ. The CDR3 sequence is 12 residues long. The CDR3 DNA reads as TGCGCCAGCGGACAGGGATTCTACGAGCAGTACTTC. Translation gives CASGQGFYEQYF.

Only a few counts were recorded for this clone. V is TRBV4-1 and J is TRBJ2-5; 10 bases fit TRBD2. The CDR3 length is 16 residues. Trimming took 4 bases from V and 2 from J; bases not matched to a gene: 7. The germline CDR1 and CDR2 sequences are MGHRA and YSYEKL. The CDR3 sequence is CASSRTWTSGQETQYF. The CDR3 DNA sequence: TGCGCCAGCAGCCGTACTTGGACTAGCGGACAAGAGACCCAGTACTTC.

This chain links TRBV28 with TRBJ1-3; TRBD1 matches at 8 bases. Losses at the gene ends were 5 bases for V and 2 bases for J; bases not matched to a gene: 5. This CDR3 contains 15 residues. Germline CDR1 and CDR2: MDHEN and SYDVKM. CDR3 loop: CASSLRQGTGNTIYF. CDR3 in DNA: TGTGCCAGCAGTCTACGACAGGGGACTGGAAACACCATATATTTT. The full variable domain, in which reference TRBV28 and TRBJ1-3 provide the parts outside the CDR3, is DVKVTQSSRYLVKRTGEKVFLECVQDMDHENMFWYRQDPGLGLRLIYFSYDVKMKEKGDIPEGYSVSREKKERFSLILESASTNQTSMYLCASSLRQGTGNTIYFGEGSWLTVV.

The chain carries TRBV7-6 and TRBJ1-1; 7 bases are shared with TRBD1. The V gene end was trimmed by 1 base and the J gene end by 5 bases; junction bases not matched to a gene: 4. This CDR3 is 14 amino acids long. Germline assignment: CDR1 SGHVS and CDR2 FNYEAQ. The CDR3 loop reads CASSLVQGGTEAFF. CDR3 sequence (DNA): TGTGCCAGCAGCTTAGTCCAGGGGGGTACTGAAGCTTTCTTT.

V is TRBV5-1 and J is TRBJ2-7; 12 bases agree with TRBD2. Germline V CDR1 and CDR2: SGHRS, YFSETQ. After removal of 4 bases from V and 0 bases from J, the junction contained 2 bases not matched to a gene. The CDR3 runs to 15 residues. As DNA, the CDR3 is TGCGCCAGCAGCCAGACTAGCGGGAGCTCCTACGAGCAGTACTTC. Its translation is CASSQTSGSSYEQYF. The complete variable domain, with remaining parts taken from reference TRBV5-1 and TRBJ2-7, reads KAGVTQTPRYLIKTRGQQVTLSCSPISGHRSVSWYQQTPGQGLQFLFEYFSETQRNKGNFPGRFSGRQFSNSRSEMNVSTLELGDSALYLCASSQTSGSSYEQYFGPGTRLTVT.

The J gene is TRBJ2-7, the V gene TRBV28, with 7 bases matching TRBD2. The CDR3 is 19 residues long. Germline V gene lookup returns CDR1 MDHEN and CDR2 SYDVKM. The V gene end was trimmed by 6 bases and the J gene end by 4 bases; junction bases not matched to a gene: 24. For the CDR3, the DNA is TGTGCCAGCAGGGGGGGACCGGCGACTCGGGAGGCCTCCCATTACGAGCAGTACTTC. Translated: CASRGGPATREASHYEQYF.

This chain joins TRBV2 and TRBJ1-2, with 10 positions matching TRBD1. CDR1 and CDR2 (germline): SNHLY, FYNNEI. V lost 7 bases, J lost 4 bases, and 6 bases stayed unmatched. The CDR3 runs 14 residues. The CDR3 reads CASIQTGGGYGYTF. In DNA form, the CDR3 reads TGTGCCAGCATCCAGACAGGGGGCGGCTATGGCTACACCTTC.

This clone was seen just once. The chain couples TRBV4-3 to TRBJ2-6; D ambiguous. The V gene's germline CDR1 is LGHNA and CDR2 YSLEER. The CDR3 contains 16 residues. The V gene lost 0 bases and the J gene lost 0 bases, with 6 bases spanning the gap. CDR3 amino acids: CASSQDRSSGANVLTF. In DNA, the CDR3 is TGCGCCAGCAGCCAAGATCGGAGCTCTGGGGCCAACGTCCTGACTTTC.

The rearrangement uses TRBV5-5 and TRBJ2-2; 13 positions match TRBD2. The V and J ends lost 0 bases and 5 bases, in that order; junction bases with no gene match: 4. Germline V CDR1 and CDR2: SGHKS, YYEKEE (reference sequence). The CDR3 runs 17 residues. CDR3 in amino acids: CASSLGTSGSWTGELFF. DNA of the CDR3: TGTGCCAGCAGCTTGGGGACTAGCGGGAGTTGGACCGGGGAGCTGTTTTTT.

J is TRBJ1-2 and V is TRBV19; D is undetermined. Trimming removed 4 bases at V and 4 bases at J, with 7 bases between. Germline V lookup: CDR1 LNHDA, CDR2 SQIVND (reference sequence). The CDR3 sequence is 12 residues long. CDR3 residues: CASSTSGYGYTF. CDR3 nucleotides: TGTGCCAGTAGTACGTCCGGCTATGGCTACACCTTC. Using reference TRBV19 and TRBJ1-2 for the parts outside the CDR3, the full variable domain is DGGITQSPKYLFRKEGQNVTLSCEQNLNHDAMYWYRQDPGQGLRLIYYSQIVNDFQKGDIAEGYSVSREKKESFPLTVTSAQKNPTAFYLCASSTSGYGYTFGSGTRLTVV.

The chain has TRBV7-3 and TRBJ2-5; D may be TRBD1 (6 bases). V lost 6 bases and J 2 bases, leaving 13 bases between the germline ends. The CDR3 spans 14 residues. CDR1 is SGHTA, CDR2 FQGTGA, per germline. As DNA, the CDR3 is TGTGCCAGCAGTCTCACAGGGTTACAAGAGACCCAGTACTTC. The encoded protein is CASSLTGLQETQYF.

The chain uses TRBV2 and TRBJ2-3; 11 bases are a match to TRBD2. CDR3 length: 18 amino acids. The germline CDR1 and CDR2 sequences are SNHLY and FYNNEI. Trimming at V came to 6 bases and at J to 0 bases, leaving 11 bases not matched to a gene. The CDR3 loop reads CASRHRRRTSGSTDTQYF. The CDR3 DNA reads as TGTGCCAGCAGACACAGGAGGAGGACTAGCGGGAGCACAGATACGCAGTATTTT.